This TCR beta chain was captured in a study of T cell responses to AZD1222 COVID-19 vaccine listed by TCRdb under 2021. The study in broad terms: AZD1222 recipients whose second dose came at about 4 weeks and those whose second dose came at about 12 weeks were combined into one group, since spike-specific TCR depth and breadth did not differ between the two schedules. TCR sequencing was performed for 230 to 250 trial participants, of whom about 200 were given two doses of AZD1222 and around 25 were given two doses of MenACWY control vaccine. Enrollment into the trials was organized by age into subgroups of 18-55, 56-69 and 70-plus years, and those subgroups contained about 160, 30 and 59 TCR-sequenced participants, respectively. What the study reported, not specific to this receptor: Nearly half of unique spike-specific TCRs reportedly recognized epitopes outside regions mutated in the B.1.351 and B.1.1.7 variants. Participants were mostly white British, with more females than males. The authors suggested clonal diversity may have been underestimated. Because no day 14 peak-response samples were available, repertoires were characterized only after the peak T cell response. The 56-69-year group was small, and its depth increase did not reach significance, likely because of low power. Conclusions about previously exposed vaccinees are limited because only six or seven AZD1222 recipients were SARS-CoV-2 seropositive at baseline. The whole spike protein was spanned by vaccine-associated CD4 TCRs, and dominant responses were seen in regions 160-218 and 743-854. Spike-specific TCR breadth and depth rose significantly after two AZD1222 doses compared with day 0 and with MenACWY recipients.

The CDR3 runs 14 amino acids, cysteine and phenylalanine included. CDR3 DNA is the only sequence kept; it has 42 bases, read in frame from the first base. Relative to germline, V is missing 5 bases and J is missing 1 base, with 4 bases of the junction outside any gene match. Based on the germline V gene (reference sequence), the CDR1 and CDR2 sequences are MNHNY and SVGAGI. Taken with the paper, the label for time point translates to: baseline before first vaccination. The vaccinee samples were drawn from two UK trials, COV001 and COV002, one of which was a single-blind randomized controlled phase 2/3 trial testing AZD1222 (ChAdOx1 nCoV-19) in healthy adults. For TCRbeta chain sequencing, PBMC samples were collected from trial participants at day 0 and at day 28 after the second dose. Comments on this clone: The antigen it binds to is not known. Per-base quality was not reported, and no clone a single base away is much larger than it.

The CDR3 regions of human TCRbeta chains were analyzed by immunosequencing. In the source study's methods: Repertoire TCRs were checked for matches against a reference library of SARS-CoV-2-specific TCRs that had been generated using the MIRA antigen-specificity platform. Breadth meant the fraction of unique TCRs that were SARS-CoV-2-associated, whereas depth meant the fraction of total T cells that were SARS-CoV-2-associated. Each spike-specific TCR was assigned to its reactive spike region and to a CD4 or CD8 class using the MIRA data. Log10-transformed breadth and depth values were compared by one-way ANOVA with Sidak's multiple comparisons tests. What TCRdb holds here is the immuneACCESS table cut down to in-frame rearrangements. Part of the clones is not present; checked against another copy, under half of the missing clones reflect an unresolved V gene, and the others are unexplained. That table is the source of V, J and clone size, and D and trimming were worked out from the DNA. The sample table contains fewer than 200,000 clones; only one count was recorded for 92% of them. 1.6% of the sample is held by the ten biggest clonotypes.

This receptor was taken from an adult in good health. The chain is encoded by TRBV6-6 joined to TRBJ2-7; 8 bases in the junction line up with TRBD1. Sequenced here: peripheral blood, sampled on day 0 of AZD1222 vaccination. The sequence in DNA is TGTGCCAGCAGTCAGGACAGGGTATCCTACGAGCAGTACTTC. Its product reads: CASSQDRVSYEQYF.